This TCR beta chain was captured in a study of blood T cell repertoires in COVID-19. The V and J ends lost 3 bases and 9 bases, in that order; junction bases with no gene match: 12. The CDR3 is 17 amino acids. Germline V gene sequence: CDR1 SGHRS, CDR2 YFSETQ. Measured with immunoSEQ multiplex PCR; TCRdb has only the in-frame clones, and not every one. The table shows over 85,000 clones, with about 90% occurring only once. This chain links TRBV5-1 with TRBJ2-1; TRBD2 aligns across 13 bases. This TCR derives from a human donor in a cohort sampled during active COVID-19. Sequenced sample: peripheral blood. The CDR3 DNA sequence: TGCGCCAGCAGCTCGGATTTTCGGACTAGCGGGAGAGCTGAGCAGTTCTTC. Its translation is CASSSDFRTSGRAEQFF.